The T cell receptor beta chain under discussion was sequenced for a study of blood T cell repertoires in COVID-19 (dated by TCRdb to between 2020 and 2021). For context, the study as a whole: Collaborator samples came from the United States, Italy and Spain and covered acute and convalescent phases of COVID-19. A freely available public database, intended as a resource for researchers studying the immune response to SARS-CoV-2, is where the repertoires were released. The samples were drawn from two sources: the first 160 participants of the ongoing ImmuneRACE study, and 1,200 or so subjects contributed by 6 global collaborators. Deeply sampled blood TCRbeta repertoires from subjects exposed to, actively infected with, or recovered from COVID-19 were included in the dataset. HLA class I and class II types, where available, came from metadata supplied by the sample provider rather than from assay-based typing. The prospective study material was composed of cDNA or gDNA derived from T cells, B-cell-depleted T cells, or PBMCs. A de-identified subject ID, COVID-19 status, age in years and sex were almost always included in the sample metadata.

Collaborating institutions collected whole blood in K2EDTA tubes following their own protocols. For TCRbeta analysis, collaborators shipped samples in one of three forms: frozen whole blood, isolated PBMCs, or DNA extracted from either of those sample types. Points on this clone: No cognate antigen has been identified for it. Base qualities are missing; no much larger clone stands one base away.

Trimming leaves V shorter by 1 base and J shorter by 4 bases, with the junction holding 3 bases beyond the gene matches. Spanning cysteine to phenylalanine, the CDR3 consists of 14 amino acids. The kept DNA is CDR3 alone, 42 bases in frame from the first base. According to the germline V gene, CDR1 reads SGHDT and CDR2 reads YYEEEE. Study-level results and caveats: How much clinical and demographic metadata was included differed by source and by participant, and the metadata was provided uncurated.

The immunoSEQ Assay, a bias-controlled multiplex PCR, was used to amplify TCRbeta CDR3 regions from genomic DNA. Per the source publication's procedure: Within the assay, amplification of reference gene primers was used to estimate how many nucleated cells each sample contained. Sequence reads were collapsed and filtered to measure the absolute abundance of every unique TCRbeta CDR3 rearrangement. Productive Simpson clonality was computed per sample as the square root of Simpson's diversity index over productive rearrangements. Held by TCRdb, this immuneACCESS table contains in-frame sequences only and omits some clones. Under half of the omission traces to an unresolved V gene where checked; the cause of the rest is unknown. V, J and clone size are taken as reported in that table, and D and trimming were inferred from the DNA itself. The sample includes 250,000 to 300,000 clones, with about 86% observed a single time. The top ten hold over 2.5% of the sample.

The TCR was taken from a woman aged 60-70 years with active or convalescent COVID-19. This sequence uses TRBV5-6 and TRBJ2-3; 7 of the junction bases match TRBD2. Sequencing was carried out using peripheral blood. CDR3 region: CASSLLGLADTQYF. DNA sequence: TGTGCCAGCAGCTTGCTAGGACTAGCAGATACGCAGTATTTT.